A single TCR beta chain is shown here with its context. Its antigen is still unknown. Each ophthalmopathy patient scored at least 3 on the Clinical Activity Score and at least 4 on NOSPECS grade, with duration under 3 months. Uncontrolled infections, other autoimmune diseases, pregnancy or lactation led to exclusion of patients. A roughly 9.3 ml volume of fresh peripheral blood provided the PBMCs. The data derive from a study of T cells in Graves' hyperthyroidism and ophthalmopathy. RNA transcripts yielded amplified TCR beta CDR3 regions. HTBI primers were used for first-round RT-PCR of the TCR CDR3. TCRdb re-called the multiplex PCR reads through MiXCR, storing one row per CDR3 protein. The sample yields hundreds of thousands of distinct CDR3 sequences, 14% to 15% seen once. This CDR3 region has 19 residues. Per the germline V gene, CDR1 is KGHSH and CDR2 is LQKENI. V gave up 6 bases and J gave up 0 bases, with 25 bases separating them.

General observations from the study: Before onset, by a median of around 6.4 months, the model predicted ophthalmopathy.

The rearrangement uses TRBV18 and TRBJ2-3, with D unclear. The sequence was obtained from a man aged 18 to 29 with Graves' ophthalmopathy. What was sequenced was blood. The CDR3, as DNA: TGTGCCAGCTCCCCTTTCGACACTACCCCATGGTCTAGCACAGATACGCAGTATTTT. Its translation: CASSPFDTTPWSSTDTQYF.